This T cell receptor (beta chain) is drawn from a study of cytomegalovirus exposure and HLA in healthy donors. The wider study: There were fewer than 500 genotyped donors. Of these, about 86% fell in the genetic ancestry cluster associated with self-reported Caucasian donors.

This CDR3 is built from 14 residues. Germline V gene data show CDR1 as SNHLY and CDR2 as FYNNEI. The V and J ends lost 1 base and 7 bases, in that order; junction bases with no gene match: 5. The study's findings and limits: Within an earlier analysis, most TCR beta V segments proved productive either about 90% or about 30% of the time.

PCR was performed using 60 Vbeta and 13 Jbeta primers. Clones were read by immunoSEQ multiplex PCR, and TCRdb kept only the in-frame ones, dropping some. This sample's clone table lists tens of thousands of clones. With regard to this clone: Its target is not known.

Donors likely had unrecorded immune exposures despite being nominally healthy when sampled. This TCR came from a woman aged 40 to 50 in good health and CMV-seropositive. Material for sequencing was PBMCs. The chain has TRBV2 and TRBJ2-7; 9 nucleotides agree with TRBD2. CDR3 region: CASSEGIAGEEQYF. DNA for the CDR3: TGTGCCAGCAGTGAAGGGATAGCGGGAGAAGAGCAGTACTTC.